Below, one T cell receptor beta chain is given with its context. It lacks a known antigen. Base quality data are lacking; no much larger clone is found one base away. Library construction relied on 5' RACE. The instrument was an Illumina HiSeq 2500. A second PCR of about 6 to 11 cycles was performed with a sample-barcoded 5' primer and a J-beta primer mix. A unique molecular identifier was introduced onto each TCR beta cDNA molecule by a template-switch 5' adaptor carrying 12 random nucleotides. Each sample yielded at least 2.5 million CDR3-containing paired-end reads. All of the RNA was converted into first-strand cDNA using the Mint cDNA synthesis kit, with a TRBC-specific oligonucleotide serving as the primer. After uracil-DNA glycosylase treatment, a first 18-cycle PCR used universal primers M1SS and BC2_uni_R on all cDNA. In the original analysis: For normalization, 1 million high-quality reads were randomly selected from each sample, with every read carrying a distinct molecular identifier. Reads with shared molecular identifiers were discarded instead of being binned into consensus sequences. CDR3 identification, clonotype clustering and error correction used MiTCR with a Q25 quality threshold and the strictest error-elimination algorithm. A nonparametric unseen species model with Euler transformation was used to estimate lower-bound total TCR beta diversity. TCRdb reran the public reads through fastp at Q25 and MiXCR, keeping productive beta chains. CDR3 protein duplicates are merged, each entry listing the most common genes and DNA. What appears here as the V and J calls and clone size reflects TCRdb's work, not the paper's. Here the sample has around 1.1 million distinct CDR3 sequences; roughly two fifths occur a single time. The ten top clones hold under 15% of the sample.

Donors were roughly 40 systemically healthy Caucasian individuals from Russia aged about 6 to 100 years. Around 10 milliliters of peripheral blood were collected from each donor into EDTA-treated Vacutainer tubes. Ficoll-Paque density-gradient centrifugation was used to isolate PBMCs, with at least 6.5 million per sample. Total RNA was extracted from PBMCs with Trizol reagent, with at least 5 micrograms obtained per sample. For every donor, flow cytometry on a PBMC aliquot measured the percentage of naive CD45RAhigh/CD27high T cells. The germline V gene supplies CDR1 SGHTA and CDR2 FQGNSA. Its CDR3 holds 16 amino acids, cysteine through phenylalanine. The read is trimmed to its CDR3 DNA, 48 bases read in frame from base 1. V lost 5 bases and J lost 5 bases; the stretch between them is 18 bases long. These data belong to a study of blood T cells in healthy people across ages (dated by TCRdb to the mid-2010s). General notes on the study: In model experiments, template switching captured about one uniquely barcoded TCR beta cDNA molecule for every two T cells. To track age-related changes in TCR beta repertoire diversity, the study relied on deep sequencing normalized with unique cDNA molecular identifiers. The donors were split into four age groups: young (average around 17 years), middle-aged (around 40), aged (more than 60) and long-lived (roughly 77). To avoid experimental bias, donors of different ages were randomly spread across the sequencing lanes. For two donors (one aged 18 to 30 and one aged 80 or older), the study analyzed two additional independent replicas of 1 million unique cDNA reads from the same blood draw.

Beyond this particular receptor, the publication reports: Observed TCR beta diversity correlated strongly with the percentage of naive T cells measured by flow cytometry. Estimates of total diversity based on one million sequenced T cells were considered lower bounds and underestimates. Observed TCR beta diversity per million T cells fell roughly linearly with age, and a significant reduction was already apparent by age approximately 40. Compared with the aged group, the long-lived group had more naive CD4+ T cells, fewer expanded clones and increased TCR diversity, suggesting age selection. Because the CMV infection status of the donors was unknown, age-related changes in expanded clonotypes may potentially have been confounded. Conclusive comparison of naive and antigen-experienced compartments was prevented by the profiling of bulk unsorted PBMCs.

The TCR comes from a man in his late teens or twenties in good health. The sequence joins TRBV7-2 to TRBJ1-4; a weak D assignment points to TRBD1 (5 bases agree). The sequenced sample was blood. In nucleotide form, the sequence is TGTGCCAGCAGCGCTCAAGACGACAGTTGGAATGAAAAACTGTTTTTT. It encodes CASSAQDDSWNEKLFF.